The rows below give T cell receptor beta chains drawn from one sample of a study of CD8 T cells in Susac syndrome. TCRdb re-called the immunoSEQ multiplex PCR reads through MiXCR, storing one row per CDR3 protein. The sample includes about 73,000 distinct CDR3 sequences, just under 95% of them seen just once. Material: CD8+ T cells from PBMCs. Receptor source: a human donor with multiple sclerosis. Both conserved end residues are part of each CDR3. The D gene is left open where the match is weak. Rows may omit the clone size; those that give it use once, few, many or a size class.

>TRBV12-3/TRBV12-4|TRBJ2-7|once|.
TGTGCCAGCAGTTTCTGGGGATCTGGGTACGAGCAGTACTTC
CASSFWGSGYEQYF
>TRBV27|TRBJ2-7|.|.
TGTGCCAGCAGTTTAACTGGGCCAAGAGTACTTGAGCAGTACTTC
CASSLTGPRVLEQYF
>TRBV27|TRBJ2-3|.|.
TGTGCCAGCAGTCAATTGGACTATGTCGGGCCTTGGCAGTATTTT
CASSQLDYVGPWQYF
>TRBV27|TRBJ1-2|.|.
TGTGCCAGCAGTTTATCTGGCTTCTATGGCTACACCTTC
CASSLSGFYGYTF
>TRBV7-8|TRBJ1-5|.|TRBD1
TGTGCCAGCAGCTCCCGGGACAGTAGCAATCAGCCCCAGCATTTT
CASSSRDSSNQPQHF
>TRBV7-8|TRBJ2-7|.|TRBD1
TGTGCCAGCAGCTTGCCGGGACAGGGGGCTGACGAGCAGTACTTC
CASSLPGQGADEQYF
>TRBV27|TRBJ2-4|.|.
TGTGCCAGCAGTCAGGGGACGGAGGCGAACATTCAGTACTTC
CASSQGTEANIQYF
>TRBV30|TRBJ1-2|.|.
TGTGCCTGGAGTATGGCCCGTCTCTTC
CAWSMARLF
>TRBV3-1|TRBJ2-7|.|.
TGTGCCAGCAGCCAAAGGATTCTAGTCTACGAGCAGTACTTC
CASSQRILVYEQYF
>TRBV29-1|TRBJ2-3|.|.
TGCAGCGTCTTACTAGGGGTCACAGATACGCAGTATTTT
CSVLLGVTDTQYF
>TRBV5-1|TRBJ2-5|.|.
TGCGCCAGCAGCCCACTCCGTGGTGTGGTGGAGACCCAGTACTTC
CASSPLRGVVETQYF
>TRBV6-5|TRBJ1-4|.|.
TGTGCCAGCACGGGGAACCTGGGGGAAAAACTGTTTTTT
CASTGNLGEKLFF
>TRBV5-6|TRBJ2-3|once|TRBD2
TGTGCCAGCAGCTATTTTAGCGGGAGGGCCACAGATACGCAGTATTTT
CASSYFSGRATDTQYF
>TRBV6-5|TRBJ2-7|.|.
TGTGCCAGCAGTACCTCCGGGAAGGGCGAGCAGTACTTC
CASSTSGKGEQYF
>TRBV12-3/TRBV12-4|TRBJ2-5|.|TRBD1
TGTGCCAGCAGTCCGACAGGGGCAAGAGAGACCCAGTACTTC
CASSPTGARETQYF
>TRBV6-6|TRBJ1-6|.|.
TGTGCCAGCAGTTACGGACTTGGGAGTTCACCCCTCCACTTT
CASSYGLGSSPLHF
>TRBV9|TRBJ2-3|.|.
TGTGCCAGCAGCGTAGAAGGCCTTGGCGCAGATACGCAGTATTTT
CASSVEGLGADTQYF
>TRBV7-8|TRBJ1-4|.|TRBD1
TGTGCCAGCAACCCGGGACAGGGGGACGAAAAACTGTTTTTT
CASNPGQGDEKLFF
>TRBV23-1|TRBJ2-7|.|.
TGCGCCAGCAGTCAAGGCCGGGACGAGCAGTACTTC
CASSQGRDEQYF
>TRBV7-9|TRBJ1-1|.|TRBD1
TGTGCCAGCAGCACCCATACAGGGGTGAACACTGAAGCTTTCTTT
CASSTHTGVNTEAFF
>TRBV19|TRBJ1-5|.|.
TGTGCCAGTAGTGGCCAGGGAATCAATCAGCCCCAGCATTTT
CASSGQGINQPQHF
>TRBV29-1|TRBJ1-1|.|.
TGCAGCGTCCCCGCTGGTCTGAACACTGAAGCTTTCTTT
CSVPAGLNTEAFF
>TRBV29-1|TRBJ2-3|once|TRBD2
TGCAGCGGCTCGGGAGGGAGCGGGGGGGCAGATACGCAGTATTTT
CSGSGGSGGADTQYF
>TRBV4-1|TRBJ1-3|.|TRBD1
TGCGCCAGCAGCCAAGATGGGGGACAGCTCTCTGGAAACACCATATATTTT
CASSQDGGQLSGNTIYF
>TRBV12-3/TRBV12-4|TRBJ1-2|.|.
TGTGCCAGCAGCATACTATGGGGGGCTCGGGGCTACACCTTC
CASSILWGARGYTF
>TRBV12-3/TRBV12-4|TRBJ1-2|.|.
TGTGCCAGCAGTTTAGCGCCGGGAGAGATCTATGGCTACACCTTC
CASSLAPGEIYGYTF
>TRBV7-9|TRBJ2-5|.|.
TGTGCCAGCAGCTTAGAGTTCCGGGGGCCCCAGTACTTC
CASSLEFRGPQYF
>TRBV6-2/TRBV6-3|TRBJ2-7|.|TRBD2
TGTGCCAGCGGACTAGCGGGACCCTACGAGCAGTACTTC
CASGLAGPYEQYF
>TRBV27|TRBJ2-7|.|TRBD2
TGTGCCAGCAGTTTTGGAGCGGGGGTGAACTACGAGCAGTACTTC
CASSFGAGVNYEQYF
>TRBV29-1|TRBJ2-7|.|.
TGCAGCGTTGAGGGGGTGACAACCTACGAGCAGTACTTC
CSVEGVTTYEQYF
>TRBV29-1|TRBJ2-6|.|.
TGCAGCGTTAGGGGCGAGAGGGCACCTGGGGCCAACGTCCTGACTTTC
CSVRGERAPGANVLTF
>TRBV19|TRBJ2-7|.|TRBD2
TGTGCCAGTAGCGCAGCGACTAGCGAGTTCTACGAGCAGTACTTC
CASSAATSEFYEQYF
>TRBV27|TRBJ1-5|.|.
TGTGCCAGCAGTTCTTGGGTTTTCTCGTATAGCAATCAGCCCCAGCATTTT
CASSSWVFSYSNQPQHF
>TRBV7-9|TRBJ2-4|.|.
TGTGCCAGCAGCATAAACATCGGGGCCGAAAAAAACATTCAGTACTTC
CASSINIGAEKNIQYF
>TRBV2|TRBJ2-1|once|.
TGTGCCAGCAGCCGACTTCCAACCTTGAGCAATGAGCAGTTCTTC
CASSRLPTLSNEQFF
>TRBV5-4|TRBJ2-2|.|.
TGTGCCAGCAGCTTGGACTCCGGGGAGCTGTTTTTT
CASSLDSGELFF
>TRBV3-1|TRBJ2-7|.|.
TGTGCCAGCAGCCGTCCTTCGCAGGGGTTCCGCGAGCAGTACTTC
CASSRPSQGFREQYF
>TRBV27|TRBJ1-5|once|.
TGTGCCAGCAGTTGGACAGTCGATAGCAATCAGCCCCAGCATTTT
CASSWTVDSNQPQHF
>TRBV2|TRBJ2-7|.|.
TGTGCCAGCACCACGCGGGCCTACTACGAGCAGTACTTC
CASTTRAYYEQYF
>TRBV7-9|TRBJ1-2|.|.
TGTGCCAGCAGCATCGACCAGGGATGGGACTATGGCTACACCTTC
CASSIDQGWDYGYTF
>TRBV27|TRBJ2-2|.|TRBD2
TGTGCCAGTGGACTAGCGGGAGTTCCCGGGGAGCTGTTTTTT
CASGLAGVPGELFF
>TRBV29-1|TRBJ2-3|.|.
TGCAGCGTTGACGAGGTCCCAGATACGCAGTATTTT
CSVDEVPDTQYF
>TRBV5-1|TRBJ1-1|.|.
TGCGCCAGCAGCTTGGAATACAGGGTTGGGTCGGTGAACACTGAAGCTTTCTTT
CASSLEYRVGSVNTEAFF
>TRBV27|TRBJ2-7|.|TRBD1
TGTGCCAGCAGTTTATCGATTACAGGGGCGGCCTACGAGCAGTACTTC
CASSLSITGAAYEQYF
>TRBV7-9|TRBJ2-6|.|TRBD1
TGTGCCAGCAGCCCCCCACAGGGGTCGGGGGCCAACGTCCTGACTTTC
CASSPPQGSGANVLTF
>TRBV9|TRBJ1-2|.|.
TGTGCCAGCAGCGTCACCCTGGGGGACTATGGCTACACCTTC
CASSVTLGDYGYTF
>TRBV29-1|TRBJ2-1|.|.
TGCAGCGTTAGTGAGGCTGGGGGGAATAAAAATGAGCAGTTCTTC
CSVSEAGGNKNEQFF
>TRBV13|TRBJ2-1|.|TRBD2
TGTGCCAGCAGCTTAGGGCCAGCGGGAGGGTACAATGAGCAGTTCTTC
CASSLGPAGGYNEQFF
>TRBV5-1|TRBJ1-1|.|.
TGCGCCAGCAGCTCCAGGGTCGGGGGTTTTGTTGCTGAAGCTTTCTTT
CASSSRVGGFVAEAFF
>TRBV29-1|TRBJ1-1|.|.
TGCAGCGTTGAGGTGGCAGGGAGGTCCACTGAAGCTTTCTTT
CSVEVAGRSTEAFF
>TRBV10-2|TRBJ1-2|.|TRBD1
TGCGCCAGCAGTGAAGTCAGGGGGCCCTATGGCTACACCTTC
CASSEVRGPYGYTF
>TRBV27|TRBJ2-7|.|TRBD1
TGTGCCAGCAGTTTGCGGGGACAGGGGACGGGCGAGCAGTACTTC
CASSLRGQGTGEQYF
>TRBV4-1|TRBJ2-7|.|.
TGCGCCAGCAGCCAAGAAAGGGGCCTGGGGGACGAGCAGTACTTC
CASSQERGLGDEQYF
>TRBV7-9|TRBJ1-1|.|.
TGTGCCAGCAGCTTAAGGGCCGATGGGGGTGAAGCTTTCTTT
CASSLRADGGEAFF